The 8 T cell receptor beta chains reported below all come from one sample, sequenced in a study of cytomegalovirus exposure and HLA in healthy donors. The primer mix had 60 Vbeta and 13 Jbeta primers. Assay: immunoSEQ multiplex PCR; the TCRdb copy retains only in-frame clones and omits some. The data contain approximately 130,000 clones, about four fifths of them singletons. The sequenced sample consisted of PBMCs. These receptors were collected from a man aged 25-45 years in good health and CMV-seronegative.

This clone was recorded a few times. The J gene is TRBJ2-3, the V gene TRBV5-1; 8 bases map to TRBD2. Germline CDR1 and CDR2: SGHRS and YFSETQ. CDR3 length: 15 amino acids. V was clipped by 4 bases and J by 2 bases; unmatched bases: 6. CDR3 nucleotides: TGCGCCAGCAGCCCAGCGGGGGCCACCACAGATACGCAGTATTTT. This codes for CASSPAGATTDTQYF.

This clone has only a few counts. This chain uses TRBV4-1 with TRBJ1-2; 8 nucleotides agree with TRBD1. The CDR3 length is 16 residues. CDR1 MGHRA and CDR2 YSYEKL come from the germline V gene. V trimming: 3 bases; J trimming: 5 bases; junction bases outside the gene matches: 11. CDR3 nucleotide sequence: TGCGCCAGCAGCCAGATCTTCGGACAGGGCGAGTATGGCTACACCTTC. Residues: CASSQIFGQGEYGYTF.

This rearrangement joins TRBV28 to TRBJ1-1; the match to TRBD1 covers 9 bases. The germline CDR1 and CDR2 sequences are MDHEN and SYDVKM. The CDR3 is 14 residues long. V shed 6 bases and J 4 bases; nucleotides not matched to a gene: 6. CDR3 sequence: CASSSGTGPTEAFF. The CDR3 DNA follows: TGTGCCAGCAGCTCCGGGACAGGGCCCACTGAAGCTTTCTTT. Combining the CDR3 with reference TRBV28 and TRBJ1-1 gives the whole variable domain DVKVTQSSRYLVKRTGEKVFLECVQDMDHENMFWYRQDPGLGLRLIYFSYDVKMKEKGDIPEGYSVSREKKERFSLILESASTNQTSMYLCASSSGTGPTEAFFGQGTRLTVV.

The sample holds a few counts of this clone. The CDR3 does not close with the conserved phenylalanine or tryptophan, likely indicating a read error. It is unclear where the CDR3 begins or ends on the DNA, so no DNA is shown, and the CDR3 is as TCRdb lists it. The V call is TRBV4-3, the J call TRBJ2-6; TRBD2, the table's D call, was not compared with the DNA. Germline CDR1 and CDR2: LGHNA and YSLEER. The CDR3 has 16 amino acids, counting both end residues. Here the CDR3 reads CASSQEGLSGANVLIV.

This clone has more than one count but fewer than ten. The V gene is TRBV5-1, the J gene TRBJ2-7, with D possibly being TRBD2 (5 bases). V was clipped by 0 bases and J by 3 bases, with 13 bases between them. In germline, CDR1 is SGHRS, CDR2 YFSETQ. The CDR3 covers 15 residues. DNA of the CDR3: TGCGCCAGCAGCTTGGCCATCGGGAAGGGCTACGAGCAGTACTTC. This encodes CASSLAIGKGYEQYF.

The V call is TRBV5-6, the J call TRBJ2-7; TRBD1 is a possible D gene (5 bases). The CDR3 runs to 16 residues. Germline V CDR1 and CDR2: SGHDT, YYEEEE. Trimming left V 1 base short and J 5 bases short, with 19 bases between. The CDR3 sequence is CASSLFVAQGTHEQYF. Written as DNA, the CDR3 is TGTGCCAGCAGCTTGTTTGTTGCGCAGGGTACCCACGAGCAGTACTTC.

The J gene is TRBJ1-4, the V gene TRBV28, with D perhaps TRBD1 (5 bases). Germline CDR1 MDHEN, CDR2 SYDVKM. Between the trimmed V and J ends, which lost 1 base and 3 bases, there was a span of 12 bases. This CDR3 comprises 16 residues. The CDR3 protein is CASSLSPGFSNEKLFF. The CDR3 nucleotides are TGTGCCAGCAGTTTATCCCCAGGGTTTTCTAATGAAAAACTGTTTTTT.

The chain combines TRBV6-5 with TRBJ1-6, with D perhaps TRBD1 (5 bases). V dropped 6 bases and J dropped 7 bases, with 13 bases sitting between them. Germline V gives CDR1 MNHEY, CDR2 SVGAGI. The CDR3 has 14 residues. CDR3 bases: TGTGCCAGCAGAAGGGGCAGGGTAAATTCACCCCTCCACTTT. It codes for CASRRGRVNSPLHF.